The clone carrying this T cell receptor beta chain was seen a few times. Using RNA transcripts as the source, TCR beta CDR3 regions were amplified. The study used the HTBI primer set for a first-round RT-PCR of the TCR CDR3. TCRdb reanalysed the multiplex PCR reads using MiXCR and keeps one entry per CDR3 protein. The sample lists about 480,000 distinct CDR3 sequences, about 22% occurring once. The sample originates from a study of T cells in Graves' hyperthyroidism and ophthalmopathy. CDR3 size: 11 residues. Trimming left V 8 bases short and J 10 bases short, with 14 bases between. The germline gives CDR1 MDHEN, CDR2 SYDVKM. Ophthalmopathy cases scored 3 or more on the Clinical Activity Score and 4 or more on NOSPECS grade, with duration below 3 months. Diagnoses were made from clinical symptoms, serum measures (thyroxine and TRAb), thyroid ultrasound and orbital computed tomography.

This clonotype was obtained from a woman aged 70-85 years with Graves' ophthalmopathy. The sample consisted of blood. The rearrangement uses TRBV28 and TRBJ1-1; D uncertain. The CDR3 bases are TGTGCCAGCCTCACGGGAGATACAGCTTTCTTT. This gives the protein CASLTGDTAFF. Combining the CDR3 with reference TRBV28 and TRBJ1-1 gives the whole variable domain DVKVTQSSRYLVKRTGEKVFLECVQDMDHENMFWYRQDPGLGLRLIYFSYDVKMKEKGDIPEGYSVSREKKERFSLILESASTNQTSMYLCASLTGDTAFFGQGTRLTVV.